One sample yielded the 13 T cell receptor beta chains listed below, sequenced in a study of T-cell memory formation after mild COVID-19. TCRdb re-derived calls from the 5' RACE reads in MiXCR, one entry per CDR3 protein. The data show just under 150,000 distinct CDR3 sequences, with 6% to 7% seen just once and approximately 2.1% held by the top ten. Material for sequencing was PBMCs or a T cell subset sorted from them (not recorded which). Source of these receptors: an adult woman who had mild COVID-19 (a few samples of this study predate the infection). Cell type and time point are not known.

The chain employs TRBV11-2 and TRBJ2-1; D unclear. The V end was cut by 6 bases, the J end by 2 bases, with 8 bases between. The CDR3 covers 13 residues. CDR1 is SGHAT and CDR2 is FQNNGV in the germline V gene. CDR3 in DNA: TGTGCCAGCAGGGTGTCAACCTACAATGAGCAGTTCTTC. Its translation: CASRVSTYNEQFF.

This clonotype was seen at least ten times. CDR3 loop: CASSVELANTDTQYF. CDR3 sequence (DNA): TGTGCCAGCAGCGTAGAACTAGCGAACACAGATACGCAGTATTTT. V gene TRBV9 combines with J gene TRBJ2-3; TRBD2 agrees at 7 bases. Trimming at V came to 0 bases and at J to 2 bases, leaving 3 bases not matched to a gene. CDR3 length: 15 residues. Per germline, CDR1 SGDLS and CDR2 YYNGEE.

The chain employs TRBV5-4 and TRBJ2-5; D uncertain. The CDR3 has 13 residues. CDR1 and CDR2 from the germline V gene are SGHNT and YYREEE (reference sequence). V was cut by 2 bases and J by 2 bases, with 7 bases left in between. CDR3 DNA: TGTGCCAGCAGCTTACTCGTACAAGAGACCCAGTACTTC. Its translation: CASSLLVQETQYF. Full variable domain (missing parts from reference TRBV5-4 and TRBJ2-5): ETGVTQSPTHLIKTRGQQVTLRCSSQSGHNTVSWYQQALGQGPQFIFQYYREEENGRGNFPPRFSGLQFPNYSSELNVNALELDDSALYLCASSLLVQETQYFGPGTRLLVL.

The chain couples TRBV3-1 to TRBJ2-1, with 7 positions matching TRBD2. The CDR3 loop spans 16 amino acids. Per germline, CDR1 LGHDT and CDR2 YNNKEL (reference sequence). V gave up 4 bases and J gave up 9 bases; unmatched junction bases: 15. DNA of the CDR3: TGTGCCAGCAGCCTACGAGGCGGGACTAATTTGGGTGAGCAGTTCTTC. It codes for CASSLRGGTNLGEQFF.

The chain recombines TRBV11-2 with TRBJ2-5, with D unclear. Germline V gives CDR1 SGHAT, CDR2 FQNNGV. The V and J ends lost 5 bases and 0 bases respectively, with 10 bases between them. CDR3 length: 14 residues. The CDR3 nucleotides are TGTGCCAGCAGCCCCAGACTGAACCAAGAGACCCAGTACTTC. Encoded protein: CASSPRLNQETQYF.

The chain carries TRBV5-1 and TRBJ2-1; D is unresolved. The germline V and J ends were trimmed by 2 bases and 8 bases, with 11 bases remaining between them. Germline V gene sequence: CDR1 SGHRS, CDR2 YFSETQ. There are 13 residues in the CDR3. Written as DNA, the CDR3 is TGCGCCAGCAGCTTAGAACGACCGGATGAGCAGTTCTTC. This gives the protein CASSLERPDEQFF.

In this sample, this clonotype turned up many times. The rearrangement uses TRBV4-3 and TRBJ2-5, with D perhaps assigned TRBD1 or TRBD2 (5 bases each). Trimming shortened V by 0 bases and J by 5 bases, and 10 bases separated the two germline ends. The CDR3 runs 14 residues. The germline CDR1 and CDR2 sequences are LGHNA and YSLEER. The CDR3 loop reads CASSQEWGGETQYF. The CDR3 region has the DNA TGCGCCAGCAGCCAAGAGTGGGGCGGGGAGACCCAGTACTTC.

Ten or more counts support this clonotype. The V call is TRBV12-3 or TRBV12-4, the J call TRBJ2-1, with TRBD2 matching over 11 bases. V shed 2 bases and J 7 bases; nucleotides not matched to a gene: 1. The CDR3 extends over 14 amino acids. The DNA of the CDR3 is TGTGCCAGCAGTTTAAGACTAGCGGGAAATGAGCAGTTCTTC. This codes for CASSLRLAGNEQFF.

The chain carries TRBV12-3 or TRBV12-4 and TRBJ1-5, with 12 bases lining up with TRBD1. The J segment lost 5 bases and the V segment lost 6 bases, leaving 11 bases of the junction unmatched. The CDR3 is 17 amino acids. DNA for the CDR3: TGTGCCAGCAGAGCGGGACAGGGGGCGGGGGGGTATCAGCCCCAGCATTTT. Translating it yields CASRAGQGAGGYQPQHF.

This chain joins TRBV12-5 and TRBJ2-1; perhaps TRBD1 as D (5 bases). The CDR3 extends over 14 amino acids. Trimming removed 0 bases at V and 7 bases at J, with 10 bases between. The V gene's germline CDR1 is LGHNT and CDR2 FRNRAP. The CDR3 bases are TGTGCTAGTGGTTTGGTCCAGGGAAGGAATGAGCAGTTCTTC. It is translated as CASGLVQGRNEQFF.

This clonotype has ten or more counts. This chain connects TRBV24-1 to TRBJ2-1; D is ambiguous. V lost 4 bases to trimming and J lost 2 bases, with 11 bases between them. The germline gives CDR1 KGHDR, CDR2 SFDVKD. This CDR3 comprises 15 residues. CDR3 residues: CATSDSDPTYNEQFF. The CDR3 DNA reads TGTGCCACCAGTGACTCCGATCCAACCTACAATGAGCAGTTCTTC.

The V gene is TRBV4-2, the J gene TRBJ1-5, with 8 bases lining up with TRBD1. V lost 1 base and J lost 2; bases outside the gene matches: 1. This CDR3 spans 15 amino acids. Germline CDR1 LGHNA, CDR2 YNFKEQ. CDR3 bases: TGTGCCAGCAGCCAAGTACAGGGGGGCAATCAGCCCCAGCATTTT. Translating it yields CASSQVQGGNQPQHF.

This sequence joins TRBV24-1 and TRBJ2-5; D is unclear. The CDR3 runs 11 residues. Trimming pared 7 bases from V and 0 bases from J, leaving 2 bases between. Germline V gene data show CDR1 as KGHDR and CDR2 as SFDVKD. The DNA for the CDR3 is TGTGCCACCAGGTACCAAGAGACCCAGTACTTC. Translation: CATRYQETQYF.